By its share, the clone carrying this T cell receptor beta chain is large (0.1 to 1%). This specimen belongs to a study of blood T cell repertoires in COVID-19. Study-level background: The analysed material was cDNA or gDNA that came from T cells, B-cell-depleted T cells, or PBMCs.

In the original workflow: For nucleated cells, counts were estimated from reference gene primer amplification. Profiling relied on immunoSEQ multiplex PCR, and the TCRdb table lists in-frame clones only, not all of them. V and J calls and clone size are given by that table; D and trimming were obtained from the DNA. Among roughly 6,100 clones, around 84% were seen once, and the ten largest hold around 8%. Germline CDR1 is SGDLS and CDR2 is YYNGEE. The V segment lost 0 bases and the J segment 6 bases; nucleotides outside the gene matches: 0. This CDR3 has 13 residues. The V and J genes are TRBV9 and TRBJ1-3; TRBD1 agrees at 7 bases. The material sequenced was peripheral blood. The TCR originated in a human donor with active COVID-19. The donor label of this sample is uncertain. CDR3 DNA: TGTGCCAGCAGCGTAGAGGGGGCAAACACCATATATTTT. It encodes CASSVEGANTIYF.